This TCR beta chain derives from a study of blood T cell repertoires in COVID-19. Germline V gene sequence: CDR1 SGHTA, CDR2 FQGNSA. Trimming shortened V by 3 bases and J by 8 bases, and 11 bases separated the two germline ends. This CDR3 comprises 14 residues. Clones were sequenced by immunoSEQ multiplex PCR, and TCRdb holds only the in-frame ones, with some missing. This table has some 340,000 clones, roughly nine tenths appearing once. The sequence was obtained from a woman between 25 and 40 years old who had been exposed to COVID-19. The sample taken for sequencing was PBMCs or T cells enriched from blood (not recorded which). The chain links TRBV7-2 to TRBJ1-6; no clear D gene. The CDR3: CASSFQVPHSPLHF. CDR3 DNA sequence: TGTGCCAGCAGCTTTCAGGTTCCCCATTCACCCCTCCACTTT.